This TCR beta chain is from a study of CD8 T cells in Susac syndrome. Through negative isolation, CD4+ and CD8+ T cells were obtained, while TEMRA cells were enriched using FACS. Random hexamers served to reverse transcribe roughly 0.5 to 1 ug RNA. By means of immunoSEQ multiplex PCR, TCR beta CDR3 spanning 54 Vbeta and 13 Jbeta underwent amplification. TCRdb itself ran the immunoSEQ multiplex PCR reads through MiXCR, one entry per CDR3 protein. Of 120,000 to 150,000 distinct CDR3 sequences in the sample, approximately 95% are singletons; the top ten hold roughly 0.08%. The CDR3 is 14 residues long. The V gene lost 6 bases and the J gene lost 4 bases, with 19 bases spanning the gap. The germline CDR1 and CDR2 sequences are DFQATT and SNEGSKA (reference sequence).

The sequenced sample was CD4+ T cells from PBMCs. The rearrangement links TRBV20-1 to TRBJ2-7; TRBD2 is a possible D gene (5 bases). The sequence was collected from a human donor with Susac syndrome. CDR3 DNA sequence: TGCAGTGCCCCCCGCCCGGCGGGCGGATACGAGCAGTACTTC. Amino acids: CSAPRPAGGYEQYF.